This passage covers 18 T cell receptor beta chains from one sample sequenced in a study of PD-1 blockade in classical Hodgkin lymphoma. Each patient's relapse followed autologous stem cell transplantation, and brentuximab vedotin exposure varied. Some clones are missing from TCRdb's copy, which holds only in-frame ones; the method was immunoSEQ multiplex PCR. The sample yields 13,000 or so clones, approximately 91% seen once. This sample comprised peripheral blood mononuclear cells (PBMCs), obtained at baseline. Receptors originate from a human donor with classical Hodgkin lymphoma.

The chain couples TRBV19 to TRBJ2-7; D is undetermined. Trimming took 6 bases from V and 2 from J, leaving 14 bases between them. Germline assignment: CDR1 LNHDA and CDR2 SQIVND (reference sequence). CDR3 size: 14 residues. The CDR3 reads CASSPTDPPYEQYF. Written as DNA, the CDR3 is TGTGCCAGTAGCCCCACCGACCCTCCCTACGAGCAGTACTTC.

A single count supports this clone. The V gene is TRBV6-5, the J gene TRBJ2-3; D gene unclear. The CDR3 totals 13 residues. From germline, CDR1 is MNHEY and CDR2 SVGAGI. Between the trimmed V and J ends, which lost 0 bases and 4 bases, there was a span of 5 bases. CDR3 sequence: CASSYSSSDTQYF. CDR3 sequence (DNA): TGTGCCAGCAGTTACTCCTCATCAGATACGCAGTATTTT.

This rearrangement joins TRBV7-9 to TRBJ1-4; D is unresolved. Trimming shortened V by 5 bases and J by 3 bases, and 16 bases separated the two germline ends. CDR1 and CDR2 (germline): SEHNR, FQNEAQ (reference sequence). This CDR3 is 16 amino acids long. The chain's CDR3 is CASSIDRGLANEKLFF. DNA for the CDR3: TGTGCCAGCAGCATCGACCGAGGCCTCGCTAATGAAAAACTGTTTTTT.

V usage is TRBV5-1 and J usage is TRBJ2-3, with 10 bases fitting TRBD2. J was trimmed by 2 bases and V by 0 bases; bases with no gene match: 12. The CDR3 contains 19 residues. Germline loops: CDR1 SGHRS, CDR2 YFSETQ. In DNA form, the CDR3 reads TGCGCCAGCAGCTTGGACGGACTAGCGGCAAATATAAACACAGATACGCAGTATTTT. Protein sequence: CASSLDGLAANINTDTQYF.

Only one count was recorded for this clone. This sequence joins TRBV18 and TRBJ2-7; 7 nucleotides align to TRBD2. CDR3 length: 16 residues. V shed 6 bases, J shed 7 bases, and the junction held 18 bases outside the gene matches. Germline V gene data show CDR1 as KGHSH and CDR2 as LQKENI. The CDR3 bases are TGTGCCAGCTCCATAAAATTAACCGCCAGCGGGGATGAGCAGTACTTC. Its translation is CASSIKLTASGDEQYF.

This chain joins TRBV7-9 and TRBJ2-3; 9 nucleotides align to TRBD2. Germline CDR1 is SEHNR and CDR2 is FQNEAQ (reference sequence). Trimming cost V 0 bases and J 6 bases; bases outside gene matches: 4. This CDR3 has 15 residues. The CDR3 loop reads CASSLAAGGPDTQYF. The CDR3, as DNA: TGTGCCAGCAGCTTAGCGGCGGGGGGGCCTGATACGCAGTATTTT.

The chain uses TRBV7-9 and TRBJ1-4, with D hard to call. This CDR3 spans 14 amino acids. V was clipped by 2 bases and J by 3 bases, with 7 bases between them. In germline, CDR1 is SEHNR, CDR2 FQNEAQ (reference sequence). The CDR3 here is CASSLPQSNEKLFF. CDR3 nucleotide sequence: TGTGCCAGCAGCTTACCCCAGTCTAATGAAAAACTGTTTTTT.

The gene calls are TRBV19 and TRBJ1-4; 8 bases line up with TRBD1. With 2 bases clipped from V and 5 bases from J, the junction kept 10 bases outside the gene matches. This CDR3 is 17 amino acids long. Germline V gene lookup returns CDR1 LNHDA and CDR2 SQIVND (reference sequence). CDR3 in DNA: TGTGCCAGTAGTATAAAAGGGACAGGAGGATGGAATGAAAAACTGTTTTTT. Protein product: CASSIKGTGGWNEKLFF.

This clone was seen just once. This rearrangement joins TRBV19 to TRBJ2-1; D remains ambiguous. CDR1 LNHDA and CDR2 SQIVND come from the germline V gene (reference sequence). The CDR3 runs to 12 residues. Trimming removed 7 bases at V and 7 bases at J, with 11 bases between. For the CDR3, the DNA is TGTGCCAGTATCGGCAGAACGAATGAGCAGTTCTTC. Encoded protein: CASIGRTNEQFF.

This clone was picked up one time. The rearrangement uses TRBV27 and TRBJ1-3; D uncertain. The V end was cut by 4 bases, the J end by 0 bases, with 16 bases between. Germline CDR1 MNHEY, CDR2 SMNVEV (reference sequence). The CDR3 has 17 amino acids. CDR3 nucleotides: TGTGCCAGCAGTTCCCCTACCGGTTTGAGCTCTGGAAACACCATATATTTT. Protein sequence: CASSSPTGLSSGNTIYF.

V is TRBV7-6 and J is TRBJ1-2; 8 bases agree with TRBD1. V lost 5 bases, J lost 4 bases, and 6 bases stayed unmatched. Germline CDR1 reads SGHVS; CDR2 reads FNYEAQ. There are 14 residues in the CDR3. DNA of the CDR3: TGTGCCAGCAGCAGGGACAGGCAGGCCTATGGCTACACCTTC. It yields the protein CASSRDRQAYGYTF.

This chain links TRBV6-6 with TRBJ2-7, with TRBD1 identical over 8 bases. This CDR3 region has 16 residues. Germline V gene sequence: CDR1 MNHNY, CDR2 SVGAGI (reference sequence). V lost 2 bases, J lost 3 bases, and 9 bases stayed unmatched. CDR3 in DNA: TGTGCCAGCAGTTACAACACCGGGACAGGATTCTACGAGCAGTACTTC. It translates to CASSYNTGTGFYEQYF.

The genes are TRBV27 and TRBJ2-1; no clear D. This CDR3 region has 15 residues. V was cut by 4 bases and J by 5 bases, with 15 bases left in between. Germline V CDR1 and CDR2: MNHEY, SMNVEV (reference sequence). In nucleotides, the CDR3 is TGTGCCAGCAGTTCCAGACCACCAGGCAACAATGAGCAGTTCTTC. Amino acid sequence: CASSSRPPGNNEQFF.

This clone was found once. The chain links TRBV7-2 to TRBJ2-5; D not resolved. CDR3 size: 12 residues. Germline loops: CDR1 SGHTA, CDR2 FQGNSA. V lost 7 bases to trimming and J lost 4 bases, with 10 bases between them. CDR3: CASTIGGETQYF. DNA for the CDR3: TGTGCCAGCACCATAGGCGGAGAGACCCAGTACTTC.

The V gene is TRBV30, the J gene TRBJ1-5; possible D gene TRBD1, 6 bases. The ends were cut back, 5 bases at V and 0 bases at J, with 14 bases in the middle. From germline, CDR1 is GTSNPN and CDR2 SVGIG (reference sequence). The CDR3 sequence is 15 residues long. CDR3 DNA sequence: TGTGCCTGGGGGTTTGGGGGCTATAGCAATCAGCCCCAGCATTTT. This translates into CAWGFGGYSNQPQHF.

This chain connects TRBV7-9 to TRBJ1-1; 8 bases map to TRBD1. J was trimmed by 6 bases and V by 2 bases; bases with no gene match: 5. The germline V gene has CDR1 SEHNR and CDR2 FQNEAQ (reference sequence). This CDR3 region has 14 residues. Written as DNA, the CDR3 is TGTGCCAGCAGCTTATTCGACAGGGGCTCTGAAGCTTTCTTT. Encoded protein: CASSLFDRGSEAFF. The variable domain in full, completed from reference TRBV7-9 and TRBJ1-1, reads DTGVSQNPRHKITKRGQNVTFRCDPISEHNRLYWYRQTLGQGPEFLTYFQNEAQLEKSRLLSDRFSAERPKGSFSTLEIQRTEQGDSAMYLCASSLFDRGSEAFFGQGTRLTVV.

This clone was seen only once. The chain has TRBV28 and TRBJ2-7, with D perhaps given as TRBD1 or TRBD2 (6 bases each). The CDR3 runs 13 residues. Trimming took 5 bases from V and 6 from J, leaving 14 bases between them. Per germline, CDR1 MDHEN and CDR2 SYDVKM. Written as DNA, the CDR3 is TGTGCCAGCAGTCGCCCTCCGGGGGCCGAGCAGTACTTC. Its protein is CASSRPPGAEQYF.

This chain joins TRBV6-5 and TRBJ2-7, with D possibly TRBD2 on 6 matching bases. Germline V gene data show CDR1 as MNHEY and CDR2 as SVGAGI. V lost 2 bases and J 4 bases, leaving 12 bases between the germline ends. This CDR3 contains 14 residues. CDR3 nucleotides: TGTGCCAGCAGTTACGCAGGAGGGATTTACGAGCAGTACTTC. This translates into CASSYAGGIYEQYF.